This T cell receptor beta chain was sequenced in a study of blood T cell repertoires in COVID-19. Worth noting for this clone: The same CDR3 can be traced to other DNA sequences in this sample.

Germline assignment: CDR1 KGHSH and CDR2 LQKENI. The CDR3 length is 12 residues. V was pared by 4 bases and J by 4 bases, with 8 bases between. Libraries were prepared by immunoSEQ multiplex PCR; TCRdb keeps only in-frame clonotypes and omits some of them. This sample has under 250,000 clones, with over 75% found just once. Sequences were obtained from peripheral blood. V usage is TRBV18 and J usage is TRBJ2-7; a weak D match, TRBD2 (5 bases). The receptor comes from a man aged 30 to 39 who had recovered from COVID-19. This chain's CDR3 is CASSLRGYEQYF. The CDR3 coding sequence is TGTGCCAGCTCACTTCGGGGTTACGAGCAGTACTTC.